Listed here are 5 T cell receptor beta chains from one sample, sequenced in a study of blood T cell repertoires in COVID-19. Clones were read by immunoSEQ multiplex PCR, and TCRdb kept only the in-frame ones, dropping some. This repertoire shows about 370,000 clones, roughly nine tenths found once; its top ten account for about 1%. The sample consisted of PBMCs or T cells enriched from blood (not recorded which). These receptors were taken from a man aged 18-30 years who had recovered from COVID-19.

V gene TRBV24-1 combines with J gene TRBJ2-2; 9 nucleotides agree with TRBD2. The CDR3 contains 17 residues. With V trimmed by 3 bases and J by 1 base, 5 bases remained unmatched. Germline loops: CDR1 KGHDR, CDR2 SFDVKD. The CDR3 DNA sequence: TGTGCCACCAGTGATACCAAAGCGGGGGGGAACACCGGGGAGCTGTTTTTT. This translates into CATSDTKAGGNTGELFF.

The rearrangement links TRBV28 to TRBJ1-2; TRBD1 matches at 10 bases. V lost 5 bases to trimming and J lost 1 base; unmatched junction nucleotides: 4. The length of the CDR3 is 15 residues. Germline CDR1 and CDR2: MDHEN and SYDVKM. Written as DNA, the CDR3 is TGTGCCAGCAGTCCCAGGACAGGGGGTAACTATGGCTACACCTTC. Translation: CASSPRTGGNYGYTF.

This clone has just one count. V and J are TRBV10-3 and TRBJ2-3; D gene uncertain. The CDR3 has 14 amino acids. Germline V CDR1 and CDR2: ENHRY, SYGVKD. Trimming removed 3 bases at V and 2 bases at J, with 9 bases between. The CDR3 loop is CAISDPRFTDTQYF. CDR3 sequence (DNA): TGTGCCATCAGTGACCCGAGATTCACAGATACGCAGTATTTT.

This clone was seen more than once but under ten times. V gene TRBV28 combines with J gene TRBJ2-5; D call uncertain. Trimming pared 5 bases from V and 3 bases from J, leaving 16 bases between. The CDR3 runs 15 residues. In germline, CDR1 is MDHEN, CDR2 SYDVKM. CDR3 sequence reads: CASSPQRARKETQYF. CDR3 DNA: TGTGCCAGCAGTCCACAAAGAGCGCGCAAAGAGACCCAGTACTTC.

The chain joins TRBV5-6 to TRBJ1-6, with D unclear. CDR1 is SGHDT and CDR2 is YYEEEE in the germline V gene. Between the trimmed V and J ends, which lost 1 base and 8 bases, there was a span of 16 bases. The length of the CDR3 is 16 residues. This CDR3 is CASSLSRLPKDSPLHF. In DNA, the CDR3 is TGTGCCAGCAGCTTGAGCCGCCTACCCAAAGATTCACCCCTCCACTTT.